The 27 T cell receptor beta chains given below trace back to one sample, sequenced in a study of blood T cell repertoires in COVID-19. Method: immunoSEQ multiplex PCR; TCRdb's copy keeps in-frame clones and lacks some. The sample holds 88,000 or so clones; more than 75% are singletons and the top ten take approximately 24%. Material: peripheral blood. These receptors were obtained from a human donor in a cohort sampled during active COVID-19.

This sequence joins TRBV2 and TRBJ2-7; 7 positions agree with TRBD2. Germline V gene sequence: CDR1 SNHLY, CDR2 FYNNEI. Unmatched junction bases numbered 7, after V lost 8 bases and J lost 0 bases. The CDR3 totals 14 residues. CDR3 region: CASGRGGSSYEQYF. CDR3 nucleotides: TGTGCCAGCGGGCGAGGCGGGAGCTCCTACGAGCAGTACTTC.

The chain carries TRBV10-3 and TRBJ2-1, with D perhaps TRBD1 (5 bases). CDR1 is ENHRY, CDR2 SYGVKD, per germline. This CDR3 spans 15 amino acids. The V end was cut by 10 bases, the J end by 3 bases, with 19 bases between. Here the CDR3 DNA reads TGTGCCACGTTAAGCCGTAGGGGAAGCTACAATGAGCAGTTCTTC. It encodes CATLSRRGSYNEQFF.

This chain connects TRBV6-6 to TRBJ1-2; tentative D call: TRBD1 (6 bases). Germline V lookup: CDR1 MNHNY, CDR2 SVGAGI (reference sequence). V lost 0 bases and J 2 bases, leaving 10 bases between the germline ends. The CDR3 is made up of 15 amino acids. The CDR3 DNA reads TGTGCCAGCAGTTACTCGGACAGTGAGAACTATGGCTACACCTTC. This sequence encodes CASSYSDSENYGYTF.

This chain uses TRBV11-2 with TRBJ2-7, with TRBD2 matching over 10 bases. The CDR3 is 14 amino acids. Germline assignment: CDR1 SGHAT and CDR2 FQNNGV. The ends lost 5 bases at V and 3 bases at J; junction bases unmatched: 4. For the CDR3, the DNA is TGTGCCAGCAGCCCTAGCGGGAGTATCTACGAGCAGTACTTC. As protein: CASSPSGSIYEQYF.

The chain joins TRBV19 to TRBJ2-1, with TRBD2 matching over 8 bases. Germline V gene data show CDR1 as LNHDA and CDR2 as SQIVND (reference sequence). The V segment lost 3 bases and the J segment 0 bases; nucleotides outside the gene matches: 10. The CDR3 consists of 18 residues. Here the CDR3 reads CASSIGRVAGSSYNEQFF. The CDR3 DNA sequence: TGTGCCAGTAGTATCGGTCGAGTAGCGGGAAGCTCCTACAATGAGCAGTTCTTC.

This chain joins TRBV2 and TRBJ1-2; 10 bases map to TRBD1. Germline V gene lookup returns CDR1 SNHLY and CDR2 FYNNEI. V lost 11 bases to trimming and J lost 4 bases; unmatched junction nucleotides: 10. The CDR3 is 14 residues long. For the CDR3, the DNA is TGTGCCGCAGAGACAGGGGGCGAGGGCTATGGCTACACCTTC. It is translated as CAAETGGEGYGYTF.

The table lists this clone with a few counts. This chain links TRBV12-3 or TRBV12-4 with TRBJ2-1; 8 bases map to TRBD1. With V trimmed by 6 bases and J by 9 bases, 4 bases remained unmatched. The CDR3 covers 12 residues. CDR3 bases: TGTGCCAGCAGCAACACAGGGGGTGAGCAGTTCTTC. Protein product: CASSNTGGEQFF.

V gene TRBV20-1 combines with J gene TRBJ1-4, with 7 bases lining up with TRBD1. Germline CDR1 is DFQATT and CDR2 is SNEGSKA (reference sequence). V shed 5 bases, J shed 3 bases, and the junction held 3 bases outside the gene matches. The CDR3 spans 13 residues. CDR3 bases: TGCAGTGCTCGTGGACAGGCTAATGAAAAACTGTTTTTT. Translation gives CSARGQANEKLFF.

In DNA, the CDR3 is TGTGCCAGCAGCTTACGACAGGGAGGCACCGGGGAGCTGTTTTTT. This translates into CASSLRQGGTGELFF. The V call is TRBV7-8, the J call TRBJ2-2; D might be TRBD1 (7 bases). The ends were cut back, 2 bases at V and 4 bases at J, with 11 bases in the middle. CDR1 and CDR2 from the germline V gene are SGHVS and FQNEAQ. The CDR3 extends over 15 amino acids.

The rearrangement joins TRBV29-1 to TRBJ2-5; 11 nucleotides align to TRBD1. CDR3 length equals 15 residues. V lost 6 bases, J lost 5 bases, and 11 bases stayed unmatched. From germline, CDR1 is SQVTM and CDR2 ANQGSEA. This chain's CDR3 is CSVGGGQGVAETQYF. The CDR3 DNA reads TGCAGCGTGGGCGGGGGACAGGGGGTGGCGGAGACCCAGTACTTC.

This clone is a singleton in its sample. This chain joins TRBV11-2 and TRBJ2-7; 10 nucleotides line up with TRBD2. With V trimmed by 5 bases and J by 2 bases, 6 bases remained unmatched. The CDR3 runs to 15 residues. Germline values: CDR1 SGHAT, CDR2 FQNNGV. Here the CDR3 reads CASSATSGEAYEQYF. CDR3 DNA sequence: TGTGCCAGCAGCGCTACTAGCGGGGAGGCCTACGAGCAGTACTTC.

The V gene is TRBV5-4, the J gene TRBJ1-2; D may be TRBD1 (5 bases). CDR1 and CDR2 (germline): SGHNT, YYREEE (reference sequence). This CDR3 spans 13 amino acids. The V end lost 4 bases, the J end lost 5 bases, and 12 bases lay between the germline ends. For the CDR3, the DNA is TGTGCCAGCAGCCCGGTTGGGGGGTATGGCTACACCTTC. It specifies CASSPVGGYGYTF. Full variable domain (outside the CDR3, taken from reference TRBV5-4 and TRBJ1-2): ETGVTQSPTHLIKTRGQQVTLRCSSQSGHNTVSWYQQALGQGPQFIFQYYREEENGRGNFPPRFSGLQFPNYSSELNVNALELDDSALYLCASSPVGGYGYTFGSGTRLTVV.

V and J are TRBV4-3 and TRBJ2-7; TRBD2 aligns across 7 bases. Losses at the gene ends were 1 base for V and 0 bases for J; bases not matched to a gene: 3. Germline V gene sequence: CDR1 LGHNA, CDR2 YSLEER. The CDR3 loop spans 15 amino acids. CDR3 bases: TGCGCCAGCAGCCAAGCGGGAGGTAGCTCCTACGAGCAGTACTTC. Translated, it gives CASSQAGGSSYEQYF.

The chain combines TRBV11-3 with TRBJ2-2; tentative D call: TRBD1 (6 bases). The length of the CDR3 is 13 residues. V dropped 5 bases and J dropped 5 bases, with 9 bases sitting between them. Germline CDR1 and CDR2: SGHNT and YENEEA. The CDR3 loop is CASSARGTGELFF. The CDR3 region has the DNA TGTGCCAGCAGCGCCAGGGGAACCGGGGAGCTGTTTTTT.

The chain links TRBV19 to TRBJ2-5, with 7 bases fitting TRBD2. The germline V gene has CDR1 LNHDA and CDR2 SQIVND (reference sequence). Trimming removed 7 bases from V and 2 bases from J; junction bases left unmatched: 7. The CDR3 runs to 14 residues. In DNA form, the CDR3 reads TGTGCCAGTAAGGGAGTGGGGGGGCAAGAGACCCAGTACTTC. Encoded protein: CASKGVGGQETQYF.

The V call is TRBV2, the J call TRBJ2-1, with 8 bases that match TRBD2. This CDR3 region has 22 residues. V trimming: 3 bases; J trimming: 0 bases; junction bases outside the gene matches: 22. Looked up from germline, CDR1 is SNHLY and CDR2 is FYNNEI. The CDR3 DNA follows: TGTGCCAGCAGTGATAAGGACTACGGTGGTAGCGGGACCGATTTCTCCTACAATGAGCAGTTCTTC. Translating it yields CASSDKDYGGSGTDFSYNEQFF.

V gene TRBV4-3 combines with J gene TRBJ2-2; D not certain. CDR1 and CDR2 from the germline V gene are LGHNA and YSLEER. Trimming pared 2 bases from V and 6 bases from J, leaving 10 bases between. This CDR3 region has 14 residues. CDR3 protein: CASSQPSGPGELFF. The CDR3 nucleotides read TGCGCCAGCAGCCAACCGTCTGGCCCCGGGGAGCTGTTTTTT.

The chain joins TRBV7-9 to TRBJ1-2; 10 nucleotides agree with TRBD1. The germline V gene encodes CDR1 SEHNR and CDR2 FQNEAQ (reference sequence). CDR3 length: 13 amino acids. Trimming removed 5 bases from V and 8 bases from J; junction bases left unmatched: 5. DNA for the CDR3: TGTGCCAGCAGCCCCGGGACAGGGGAAGGCTACACCTTC. This encodes CASSPGTGEGYTF.

This clone was observed a handful of times. The chain couples TRBV7-3 to TRBJ2-1; the match to TRBD2 covers 12 bases. Germline assignment: CDR1 SGHTA and CDR2 FQGTGA. The CDR3 extends over 15 amino acids. V shed 5 bases, J shed 3 bases, and the junction held 2 bases outside the gene matches. CDR3 in DNA: TGTGCCAGCAGCCCGACTAGCGGGAGCTACAATGAGCAGTTCTTC. Translating it yields CASSPTSGSYNEQFF.

A single count supports this clone. In DNA form, the CDR3 reads TGTGCCAGTAGTATATTATCCGGGCAGGGAGGTGGCTACACCTTC. It is translated as CASSILSGQGGGYTF. The gene calls are TRBV19 and TRBJ1-2, with a tentative D call TRBD1 (5 bases). Per germline, CDR1 LNHDA and CDR2 SQIVND (reference sequence). This CDR3 comprises 15 residues. Trimming removed 2 bases at V and 7 bases at J, with 17 bases between.

CDR3 nucleotide sequence: TGCGCCAGCAGCCAAGACCATCCGGACAGCTGGCTGCGAGCTTTCTTT. Translated, it gives CASSQDHPDSWLRAFF. The chain is built from TRBV4-1 and TRBJ1-1, with TRBD1 as a possible D gene (6 bases). Trimming took 0 bases from V and 10 from J, leaving 21 bases between them. Looked up from germline, CDR1 is MGHRA and CDR2 is YSYEKL. The CDR3 has 16 amino acids.

This clone has only one observation. The chain joins TRBV6-2 or TRBV6-3 to TRBJ2-5, with 13 positions matching TRBD2. The germline V gene has CDR1 MNHEY and CDR2 SVGEGT. V lost 4 bases to trimming and J lost 5 bases; unmatched junction nucleotides: 4. The CDR3 runs to 15 residues. This CDR3 reads CASSWTSGSGETQYF. CDR3 coding DNA: TGTGCCAGCAGTTGGACTAGCGGGAGTGGGGAGACCCAGTACTTC.

The chain joins TRBV10-3 to TRBJ1-1; D call uncertain. This CDR3 is built from 15 residues. Between the trimmed V and J ends, which lost 2 bases and 0 bases, there was a span of 10 bases. In germline, CDR1 is ENHRY, CDR2 SYGVKD. The CDR3 DNA sequence: TGTGCCATCAGTGAGACGCAGGCGATGAACACTGAAGCTTTCTTT. Residues: CAISETQAMNTEAFF.

CDR3 nucleotides: TGTGCCAGCAGCTTGGCGGGGGAGGGGCCCAATGAGCAGTTCTTC. This translates into CASSLAGEGPNEQFF. The chain uses TRBV5-4 and TRBJ2-1; 7 nucleotides match TRBD2. The length of the CDR3 is 15 residues. The V gene's germline CDR1 is SGHNT and CDR2 YYREEE (reference sequence). J gave up 6 bases and V 0 bases, and 6 bases lay outside the gene matches.

The chain uses TRBV6-5 and TRBJ1-2; no firm D call. V was clipped by 5 bases and J by 7 bases, with 11 bases between them. CDR3 length: 12 amino acids. The germline V gene encodes CDR1 MNHEY and CDR2 SVGAGI. CDR3 DNA: TGTGCCAGCAGTCCGTCCCTCGGTGGCTACACCTTC. This translates into CASSPSLGGYTF.

V is TRBV18 and J is TRBJ2-7; possible D gene TRBD2, 6 bases. The CDR3 is made up of 12 amino acids. V was shortened by 8 bases and J by 4 bases, with 12 bases between the two germline ends. Per germline, CDR1 KGHSH and CDR2 LQKENI. CDR3 amino acids: CASLASPYEQYF. CDR3 bases: TGTGCCAGCCTAGCGAGCCCTTACGAGCAGTACTTC.

J is TRBJ2-1 and V is TRBV14, with TRBD2 matching over 9 bases. CDR3 size: 20 residues. Germline CDR1 is SGHDN and CDR2 is FVKESK. J was trimmed by 0 bases and V by 1 base; bases with no gene match: 13. The CDR3 reads CASSQVVRLAVFSSYNEQFF. The CDR3, as DNA: TGTGCCAGCAGCCAAGTCGTCCGACTAGCGGTATTTAGCTCCTACAATGAGCAGTTCTTC.